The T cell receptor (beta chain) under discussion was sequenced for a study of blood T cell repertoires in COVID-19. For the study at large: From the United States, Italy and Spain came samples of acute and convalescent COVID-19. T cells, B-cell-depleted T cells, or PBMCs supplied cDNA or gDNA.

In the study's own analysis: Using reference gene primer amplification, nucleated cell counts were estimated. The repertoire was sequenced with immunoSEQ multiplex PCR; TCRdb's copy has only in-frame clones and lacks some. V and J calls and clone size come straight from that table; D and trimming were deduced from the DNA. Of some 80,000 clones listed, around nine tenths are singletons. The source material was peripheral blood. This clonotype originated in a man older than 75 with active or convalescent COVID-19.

Here the CDR3 DNA reads TGTGCCAGCAGAAGGGGGGGTTTTTTCACCACTAATGAAAAACTGTTTTTT. The encoded protein is CASRRGGFFTTNEKLFF. The rearrangement uses TRBV21-1 and TRBJ1-4. TRBV21-1 is a recognized pseudogene. This CDR3 is 17 amino acids long.